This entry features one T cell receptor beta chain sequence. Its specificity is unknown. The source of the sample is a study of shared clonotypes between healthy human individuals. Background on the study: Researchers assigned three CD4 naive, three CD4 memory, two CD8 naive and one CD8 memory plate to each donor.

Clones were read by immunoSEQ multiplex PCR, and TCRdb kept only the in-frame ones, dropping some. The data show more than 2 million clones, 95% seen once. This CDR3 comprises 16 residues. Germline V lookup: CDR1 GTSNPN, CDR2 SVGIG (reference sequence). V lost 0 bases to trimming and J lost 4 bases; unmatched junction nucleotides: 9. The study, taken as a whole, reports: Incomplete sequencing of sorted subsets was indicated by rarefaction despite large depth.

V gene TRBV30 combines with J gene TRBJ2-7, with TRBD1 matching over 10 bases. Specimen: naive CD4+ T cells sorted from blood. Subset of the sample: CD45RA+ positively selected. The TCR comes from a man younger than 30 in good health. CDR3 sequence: CAWSVIRDRGSYEQYF. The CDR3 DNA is TGTGCCTGGAGTGTCATCCGGGACAGGGGTTCTTACGAGCAGTACTTC.